This TCR beta chain was captured in a study of PD-1 blockade in mismatch repair-deficient tumors. General study points: Tumor-resident clones, often absent from pretreatment blood, expanded after pembrolizumab and then contracted.

This table comes from immunoSEQ multiplex PCR, and its TCRdb copy is limited to in-frame clones, with some not included. The sample has 80,000 to 130,000 clones, roughly four fifths seen once. With regard to this clone: Its specificity is unknown.

Every patient had mismatch repair deficiency by PCR or immunohistochemistry. TCR sequencing covered a few patients who responded to pembrolizumab. The germline gives CDR1 SGHVS, CDR2 FQNEAQ. V was trimmed by 1 base and J by 6 bases, leaving 9 bases between them. The CDR3 covers 14 residues. The sequence was collected from an adult with mismatch repair-deficient cancer. V gene TRBV7-8 combines with J gene TRBJ1-4, with D unresolved. The sample in question was peripheral blood, obtained roughly 35 weeks after starting pembrolizumab. The CDR3, as DNA: TGTGCCAGCAGCTTAGGAGGGAGTGATGAAAAACTGTTTTTT. Its protein product is CASSLGGSDEKLFF.